Below, 7 T cell receptor beta chains from the same sample are listed, as sequenced in a study of cytomegalovirus exposure and HLA in healthy donors. Use of 60 Vbeta and 13 Jbeta primers characterized the PCR. Some clones are missing from TCRdb's copy, which holds only in-frame ones; the method was immunoSEQ multiplex PCR. The repertoire holds around 130,000 clones, with 75% to 90% as singletons. Sequencing was carried out using PBMCs. These receptor sequences come from a woman in her thirties or forties in good health and CMV-seronegative.

The chain is built from TRBV19 and TRBJ1-6; 10 positions match TRBD1. Germline lookup yields CDR1 LNHDA and CDR2 SQIVND (reference sequence). This CDR3 is built from 16 residues. V trimming: 6 bases; J trimming: 7 bases; junction bases outside the gene matches: 9. CDR3 in amino acids: CASSVRQGARNSPLHF. CDR3 bases: TGTGCCAGTAGCGTGCGACAGGGGGCGAGAAATTCACCCCTCCACTTT.

V gene TRBV27 combines with J gene TRBJ2-1, with 9 bases aligning to TRBD2. With V trimmed by 0 bases and J by 0 bases, 3 bases remained unmatched. This CDR3 has 17 residues. CDR1 is MNHEY, CDR2 SMNVEV, per germline (reference sequence). The CDR3 DNA reads TGTGCCAGCAGTTTATCAGGGACTAGCATCTCCTACAATGAGCAGTTCTTC. It yields the protein CASSLSGTSISYNEQFF.

This chain joins TRBV19 and TRBJ2-3, with 13 bases fitting TRBD2. The CDR3 loop spans 17 amino acids. The junction had 4 bases not matched to a gene; V was cut back by 4 bases and J by 0 bases. The germline V gene has CDR1 LNHDA and CDR2 SQIVND (reference sequence). The CDR3 here is CASSTWTSGGSTDTQYF. In DNA form, the CDR3 reads TGTGCCAGTAGTACATGGACTAGCGGGGGCAGCACAGATACGCAGTATTTT.

The chain links TRBV11-3 to TRBJ2-1; maybe TRBD2 (5 bases). This CDR3 comprises 15 residues. Trimming removed 3 bases at V and 6 bases at J, with 15 bases between. Germline V gene lookup returns CDR1 SGHNT and CDR2 YENEEA. CDR3 loop: CASSFLDSPRNEQFF. The CDR3 bases are TGTGCCAGCAGCTTCCTGGACTCACCTCGCAATGAGCAGTTCTTC.

The gene calls are TRBV21-1 and TRBJ2-7; TRBD2 was called by the table and not checked on the DNA. TRBV21-1 is a pseudogene locus. This CDR3 spans 10 amino acids. The CDR3 here is CASERDEQYF. The CDR3 region has the DNA TGTGCCAGCGAACGAGACGAGCAGTACTTC.

The genes are TRBV23-1 and TRBJ1-2; D remains unclear. TRBV23-1 is an ORF for which the function is uncertain. The CDR3 contains 14 residues. Between the trimmed V and J ends, which lost 8 bases and 3 bases, there was a span of 16 bases. CDR3 sequence reads: CASFSAEGYYGYTF. The CDR3 nucleotides read TGCGCCAGCTTCTCCGCAGAGGGCTACTATGGCTACACCTTC.

The gene calls are TRBV5-1 and TRBJ1-1, with D unresolved. The CDR3 totals 14 residues. The germline V gene encodes CDR1 SGHRS and CDR2 YFSETQ. Trimming removed 2 bases at V and 0 bases at J, with 8 bases between. For the CDR3, the DNA is TGCGCCAGCAGCTTAACAGTTATGAACACTGAAGCTTTCTTT. Its translation: CASSLTVMNTEAFF.